Listed below are T cell receptor beta chains from one sample, sequenced in a study of blood T cell repertoires in COVID-19. Profiled with immunoSEQ multiplex PCR; TCRdb holds only in-frame clones, not every one. The sample yields some 320,000 clones, roughly nine tenths seen once. The sample comprised PBMCs or T cells enriched from blood (not recorded which). The origin of the receptors is a young woman who had been exposed to COVID-19. Each CDR3 is given with its conserved first and last residue. A D gene is named only where the DNA matches it firmly. Clone size, where shown, is once, few, many, or a class for clones that have expanded.

clone_size: .; d_call: TRBD1; j_call: TRBJ1-1; v_call: TRBV14; cdr3_aa: CASSAHAGTVLTEAFF; cdr3_nt: TGTGCCAGCAGCGCCCATGCCGGGACAGTCCTCACTGAAGCTTTCTTT
clone_size: .; d_call: .; j_call: TRBJ1-1; v_call: TRBV5-1; cdr3_aa: CASSFGGARGNTEAFF; cdr3_nt: TGCGCCAGCAGCTTTGGGGGGGCGAGAGGGAACACTGAAGCTTTCTTT
clone_size: .; d_call: TRBD2; j_call: TRBJ2-1; v_call: TRBV5-6; cdr3_aa: CASSPGTSGGPRQFF; cdr3_nt: TGTGCCAGCAGCCCCGGGACTAGCGGGGGGCCAAGGCAGTTCTTC
clone_size: .; d_call: TRBD1; j_call: TRBJ1-1; v_call: TRBV2; cdr3_aa: CASRPNRGRMNTEAFF; cdr3_nt: TGTGCCAGCAGACCCAACAGGGGCAGAATGAACACTGAAGCTTTCTTT
clone_size: .; d_call: TRBD1; j_call: TRBJ1-1; v_call: TRBV6-5; cdr3_aa: CASLDRLNTEAFF; cdr3_nt: TGTGCCAGCTTGGACAGGTTAAACACTGAAGCTTTCTTT
clone_size: few; d_call: .; j_call: TRBJ1-2; v_call: TRBV5-4; cdr3_aa: CASSLAAEGFYGYTF; cdr3_nt: TGTGCCAGCAGCTTGGCCGCGGAGGGCTTCTATGGCTACACCTTC
clone_size: .; d_call: TRBD1; j_call: TRBJ1-1; v_call: TRBV24-1; cdr3_aa: CATSDTGTGETEAFF; cdr3_nt: TGTGCCACCAGTGACACCGGGACAGGGGAAACTGAAGCTTTCTTT
clone_size: .; d_call: TRBD2; j_call: TRBJ2-1; v_call: TRBV7-6; cdr3_aa: CASSPAVSGGLNEQFF; cdr3_nt: TGTGCCAGCAGCCCGGCCGTTAGCGGGGGCCTCAATGAGCAGTTCTTC
clone_size: .; d_call: TRBD1; j_call: TRBJ2-5; v_call: TRBV7-2; cdr3_aa: CASSLWTGGKETQYF; cdr3_nt: TGTGCCAGCAGCTTATGGACAGGGGGTAAAGAGACCCAGTACTTC
clone_size: .; d_call: .; j_call: TRBJ2-1; v_call: TRBV7-9; cdr3_aa: CASRPGSSYNEQFF; cdr3_nt: TGTGCCAGCAGACCCGGGAGCTCCTACAATGAGCAGTTCTTC
clone_size: .; d_call: TRBD1; j_call: TRBJ1-5; v_call: TRBV5-1; cdr3_aa: CASATGYNQPQHF; cdr3_nt: TGCGCCAGCGCGACAGGGTACAATCAGCCCCAGCATTTT
clone_size: .; d_call: .; j_call: TRBJ2-7; v_call: TRBV6-5; cdr3_aa: CASSYLQGVEQYF; cdr3_nt: TGTGCCAGCAGTTACTTGCAAGGGGTCGAGCAGTACTTC
clone_size: .; d_call: .; j_call: TRBJ2-1; v_call: TRBV25-1; cdr3_aa: CASTLNYEQFF; cdr3_nt: TGTGCCAGCACCCTGAACTATGAGCAGTTCTTC
clone_size: few; d_call: .; j_call: TRBJ2-7; v_call: TRBV2; cdr3_aa: CASRPDSFGEQYF; cdr3_nt: TGTGCCAGCAGACCCGACAGTTTCGGCGAGCAGTACTTC
clone_size: .; d_call: .; j_call: TRBJ1-2; v_call: TRBV5-5; cdr3_aa: CASSLAGNLGYTF; cdr3_nt: TGTGCCAGCAGCTTGGCAGGGAATTTAGGCTACACCTTC
clone_size: once; d_call: .; j_call: TRBJ1-2; v_call: TRBV23-1; cdr3_aa: CASSQRSGRKPNYGYTF; cdr3_nt: TGCGCCAGCAGTCAGCGGTCGGGGAGGAAACCTAACTATGGCTACACCTTC
clone_size: .; d_call: TRBD1; j_call: TRBJ1-1; v_call: TRBV6-4; cdr3_aa: CASRDRGGNTEAFF; cdr3_nt: TGTGCCAGCAGAGACAGGGGCGGTAACACTGAAGCTTTCTTT
clone_size: once; d_call: .; j_call: TRBJ1-2; v_call: TRBV5-1; cdr3_aa: CASKGKNRDFGYTF; cdr3_nt: TGCGCCAGCAAGGGAAAGAACAGGGATTTCGGCTACACCTTC
clone_size: .; d_call: .; j_call: TRBJ2-1; v_call: TRBV24-1; cdr3_aa: CATSGPGANEQFF; cdr3_nt: TGTGCCACCAGTGGCCCAGGCGCCAATGAGCAGTTCTTC
clone_size: .; d_call: .; j_call: TRBJ2-3; v_call: TRBV6-2/TRBV6-3; cdr3_aa: CASSYPEGADTQYF; cdr3_nt: TGTGCCAGCAGTTATCCGGAAGGGGCAGATACGCAGTATTTT
clone_size: .; d_call: TRBD2; j_call: TRBJ2-2; v_call: TRBV6-4; cdr3_aa: CASSVRGADGELFF; cdr3_nt: TGTGCCAGCAGTGTGCGGGGGGCAGACGGGGAGCTGTTTTTT
clone_size: .; d_call: .; j_call: TRBJ1-1; v_call: TRBV21-1; cdr3_aa: CAIPSRGGITEAFF; cdr3_nt: TGTGCCATCCCGTCCCGGGGAGGGATCACTGAAGCTTTCTTT
clone_size: few; d_call: .; j_call: TRBJ1-1; v_call: TRBV11-3; cdr3_aa: CASSSGGSTEAFF; cdr3_nt: TGTGCCAGCAGCTCCGGCGGTAGCACTGAAGCTTTCTTT
clone_size: .; d_call: .; j_call: TRBJ1-2; v_call: TRBV7-2; cdr3_aa: CASSLARGGYTF; cdr3_nt: TGTGCCAGCAGCCTCGCCCGGGGTGGCTACACCTTC
clone_size: .; d_call: TRBD1; j_call: TRBJ1-6; v_call: TRBV7-9; cdr3_aa: CASSPDRGSSPLHF; cdr3_nt: TGTGCCAGCAGCCCCGACAGGGGGAGTTCACCCCTCCACTTT
clone_size: .; d_call: .; j_call: TRBJ1-3; v_call: TRBV30; cdr3_aa: CAWSLQGTGNTIYF; cdr3_nt: TGTGCCTGGAGCCTACAGGGCACTGGAAACACCATATATTTT